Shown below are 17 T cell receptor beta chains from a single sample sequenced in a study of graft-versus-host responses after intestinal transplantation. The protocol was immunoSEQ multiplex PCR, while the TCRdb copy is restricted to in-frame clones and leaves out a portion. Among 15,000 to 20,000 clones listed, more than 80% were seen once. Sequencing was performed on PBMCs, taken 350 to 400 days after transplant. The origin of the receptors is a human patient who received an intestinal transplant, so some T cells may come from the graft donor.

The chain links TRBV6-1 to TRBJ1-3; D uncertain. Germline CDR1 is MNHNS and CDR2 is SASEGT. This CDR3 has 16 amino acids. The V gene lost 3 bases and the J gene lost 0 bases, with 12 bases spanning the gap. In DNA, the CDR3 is TGTGCCAGCAGTGAGGTCTGGGATATCTCTGGAAACACCATATATTTT. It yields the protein CASSEVWDISGNTIYF.

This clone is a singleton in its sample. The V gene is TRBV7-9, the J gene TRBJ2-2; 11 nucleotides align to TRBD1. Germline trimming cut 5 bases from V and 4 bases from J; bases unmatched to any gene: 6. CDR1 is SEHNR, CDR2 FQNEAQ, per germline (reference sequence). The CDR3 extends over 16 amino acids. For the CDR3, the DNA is TGTGCCAGCAGCCCCCGGACAGGGGGCGGCACCGGGGAGCTGTTTTTT. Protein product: CASSPRTGGGTGELFF.

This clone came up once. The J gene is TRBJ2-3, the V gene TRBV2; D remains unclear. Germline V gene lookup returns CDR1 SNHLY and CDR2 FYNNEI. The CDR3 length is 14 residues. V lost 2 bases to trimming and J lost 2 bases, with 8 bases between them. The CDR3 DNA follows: TGTGCCAGCAGTGAAAGCCCAGACACAGATACGCAGTATTTT. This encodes CASSESPDTDTQYF.

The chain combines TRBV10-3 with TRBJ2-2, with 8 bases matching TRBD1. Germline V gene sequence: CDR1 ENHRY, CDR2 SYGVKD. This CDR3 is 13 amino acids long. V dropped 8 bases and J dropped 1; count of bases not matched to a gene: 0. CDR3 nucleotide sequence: TGTGCCATCGGGACAGGGAACACCGGGGAGCTGTTTTTT. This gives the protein CAIGTGNTGELFF.

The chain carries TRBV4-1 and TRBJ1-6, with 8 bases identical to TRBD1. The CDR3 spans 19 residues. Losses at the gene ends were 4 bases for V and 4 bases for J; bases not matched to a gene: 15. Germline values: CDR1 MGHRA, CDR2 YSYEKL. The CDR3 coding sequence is TGCGCCAGCAGCCCCGAGATCCCCGACAGGGGCGCATATAATTCACCCCTCCACTTT. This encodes CASSPEIPDRGAYNSPLHF.

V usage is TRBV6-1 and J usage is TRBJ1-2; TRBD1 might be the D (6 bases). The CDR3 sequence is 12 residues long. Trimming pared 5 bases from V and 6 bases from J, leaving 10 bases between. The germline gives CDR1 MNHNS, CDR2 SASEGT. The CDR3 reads CASSQRTDGYTF. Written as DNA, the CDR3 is TGTGCCAGCAGTCAAAGGACAGATGGCTACACCTTC.

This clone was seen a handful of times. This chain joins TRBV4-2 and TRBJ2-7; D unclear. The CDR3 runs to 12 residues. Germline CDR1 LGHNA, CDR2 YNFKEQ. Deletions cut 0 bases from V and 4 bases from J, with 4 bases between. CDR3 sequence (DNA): TGTGCCAGCAGCCAAGACAAGTACGAGCAGTACTTC. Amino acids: CASSQDKYEQYF.

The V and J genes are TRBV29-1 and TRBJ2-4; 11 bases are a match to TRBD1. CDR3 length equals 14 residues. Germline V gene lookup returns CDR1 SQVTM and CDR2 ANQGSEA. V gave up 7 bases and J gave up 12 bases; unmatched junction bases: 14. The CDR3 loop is CSAKDRGRQGNQYF. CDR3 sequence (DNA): TGCAGCGCGAAGGACAGGGGGCGCCAAGGGAATCAGTACTTC.

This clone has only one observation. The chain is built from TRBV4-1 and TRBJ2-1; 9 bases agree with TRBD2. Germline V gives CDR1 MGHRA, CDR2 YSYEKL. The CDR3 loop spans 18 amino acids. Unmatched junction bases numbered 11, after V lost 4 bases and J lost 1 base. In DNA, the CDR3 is TGCGCCAGCAGCCGGGGTAGCGGGGGACCACGGTCCTACAATGAGCAGTTCTTC. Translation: CASSRGSGGPRSYNEQFF.

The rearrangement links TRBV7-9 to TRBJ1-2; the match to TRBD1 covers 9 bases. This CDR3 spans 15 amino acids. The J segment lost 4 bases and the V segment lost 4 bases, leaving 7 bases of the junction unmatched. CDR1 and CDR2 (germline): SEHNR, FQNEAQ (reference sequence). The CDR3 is CASSSSQGAAYGYTF. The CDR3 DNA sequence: TGTGCCAGCAGCTCTTCACAGGGGGCGGCCTATGGCTACACCTTC.

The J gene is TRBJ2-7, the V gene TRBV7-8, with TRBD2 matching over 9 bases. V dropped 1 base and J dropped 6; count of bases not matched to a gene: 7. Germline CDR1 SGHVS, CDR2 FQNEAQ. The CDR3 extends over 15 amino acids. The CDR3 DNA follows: TGTGCCAGCAGCTTAGGGGCCCTAGCGGGAAGCGAGCAGTACTTC. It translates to CASSLGALAGSEQYF.

CDR3 in DNA: TGTGCCAGCAGTGAAGTGGGGGATACGCAGTATTTT. Protein sequence: CASSEVGDTQYF. This rearrangement joins TRBV6-1 to TRBJ2-3; D unclear. The V end lost 1 base, the J end lost 6 bases, and 5 bases lay between the germline ends. Looked up from germline, CDR1 is MNHNS and CDR2 is SASEGT. CDR3 length: 12 amino acids.

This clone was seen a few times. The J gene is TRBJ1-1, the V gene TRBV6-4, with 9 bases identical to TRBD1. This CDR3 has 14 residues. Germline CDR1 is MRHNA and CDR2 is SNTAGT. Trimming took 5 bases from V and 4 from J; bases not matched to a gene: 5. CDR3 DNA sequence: TGTGCCAGCAGTTCCGGGACAGGGTCCACTGAAGCTTTCTTT. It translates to CASSSGTGSTEAFF.

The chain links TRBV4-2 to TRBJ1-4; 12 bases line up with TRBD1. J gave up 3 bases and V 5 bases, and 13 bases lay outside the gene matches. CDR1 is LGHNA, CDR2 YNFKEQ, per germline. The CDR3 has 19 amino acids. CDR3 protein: CASSTPPGQGARANEKLFF. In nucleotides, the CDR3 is TGTGCCAGCAGCACCCCCCCGGGACAGGGGGCTCGGGCTAATGAAAAACTGTTTTTT.

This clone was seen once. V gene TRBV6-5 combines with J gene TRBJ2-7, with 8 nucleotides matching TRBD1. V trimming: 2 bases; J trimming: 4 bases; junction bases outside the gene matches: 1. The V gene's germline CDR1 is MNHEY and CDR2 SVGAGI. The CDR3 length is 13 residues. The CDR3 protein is CASSYDRGYEQYF. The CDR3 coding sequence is TGTGCCAGCAGTTACGACAGGGGTTACGAGCAGTACTTC.

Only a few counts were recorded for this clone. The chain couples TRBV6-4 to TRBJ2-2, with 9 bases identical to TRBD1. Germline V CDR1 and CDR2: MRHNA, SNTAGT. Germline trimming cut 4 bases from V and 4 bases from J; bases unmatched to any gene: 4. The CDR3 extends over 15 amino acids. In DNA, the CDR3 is TGTGCCAGCAGTGCCGTGACAGGGGGCACCGGGGAGCTGTTTTTT. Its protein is CASSAVTGGTGELFF.

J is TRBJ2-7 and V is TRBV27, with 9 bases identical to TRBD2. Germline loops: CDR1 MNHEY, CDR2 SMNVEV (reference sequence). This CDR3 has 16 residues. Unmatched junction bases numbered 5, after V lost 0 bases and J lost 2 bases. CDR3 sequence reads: CASSLSISGSTYEQYF. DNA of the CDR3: TGTGCCAGCAGTTTATCGATTAGCGGGAGCACCTACGAGCAGTACTTC.